The present T cell receptor (beta chain) was sequenced within a study of blood T cell repertoires in COVID-19. Study-level information: The United States, Italy and Spain provided the acute and convalescent COVID-19 samples. Sample material is recorded as cDNA or gDNA derived from T cells, B-cell-depleted T cells, or PBMCs.

Study processing details: Reference gene primers were amplified, and this amplification served to estimate nucleated cell counts. Only in-frame clones appear in the TCRdb table, and some are missing; sequencing was by immunoSEQ multiplex PCR. Clonal size and the V and J genes are those of that table, whereas D and trimming came from the DNA. Here the sample spans approximately 250,000 clones, about 86% being singletons. Cohorts were based on clinical histories the participants reported. This TCR was sampled from a man between 25 and 39 years old with acute COVID-19. The sequenced sample was PBMCs or T cells enriched from blood (not recorded which).

CDR3: CASSDARGFEKLFF. The CDR3 nucleotides read TGTGCCAGCAGTGATGCCAGGGGGTTTGAAAAACTGTTTTTT. The V call is TRBV2, the J call TRBJ1-4; the match to TRBD1 covers 7 bases. Germline loops: CDR1 SNHLY, CDR2 FYNNEI. This CDR3 is 14 amino acids long. Trimming removed 3 bases from V and 7 bases from J; junction bases left unmatched: 5.